The clone carrying this T cell receptor (beta chain) was observed a single time. The sample belongs to a study of blood T cell repertoires in COVID-19. The table came from immunoSEQ multiplex PCR; TCRdb's copy has only in-frame clones and leaves some out. The sample has about 260,000 clones; 83% are singletons. The CDR3 runs 15 residues. Trimming cost V 4 bases and J 2 bases; bases outside gene matches: 6. Germline assignment: CDR1 MDHEN and CDR2 SYDVKM. Sequenced material: peripheral blood. The chain carries TRBV28 and TRBJ2-7; 9 bases agree with TRBD1. The receptor's source is a woman between 50 and 59 years old who had recovered from COVID-19. CDR3 DNA: TGTGCCAGCAGTTCGTTCGGGACAGGGACCTACGAGCAGTACTTC. It specifies CASSSFGTGTYEQYF.